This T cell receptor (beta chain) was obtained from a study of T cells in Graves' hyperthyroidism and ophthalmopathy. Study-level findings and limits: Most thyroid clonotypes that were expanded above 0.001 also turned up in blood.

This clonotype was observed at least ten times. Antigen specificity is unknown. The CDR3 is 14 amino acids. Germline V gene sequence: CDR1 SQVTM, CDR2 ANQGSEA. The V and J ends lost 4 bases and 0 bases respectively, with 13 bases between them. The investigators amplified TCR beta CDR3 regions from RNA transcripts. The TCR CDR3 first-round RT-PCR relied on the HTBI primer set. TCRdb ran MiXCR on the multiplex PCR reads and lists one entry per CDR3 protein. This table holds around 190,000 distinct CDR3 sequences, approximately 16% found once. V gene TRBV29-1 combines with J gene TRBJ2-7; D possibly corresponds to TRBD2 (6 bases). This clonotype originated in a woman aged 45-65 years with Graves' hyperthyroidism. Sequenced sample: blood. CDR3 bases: TGCAGCGTTGGGGGGGAATTCGACTCCTACGAGCAGTACTTC. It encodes CSVGGEFDSYEQYF.